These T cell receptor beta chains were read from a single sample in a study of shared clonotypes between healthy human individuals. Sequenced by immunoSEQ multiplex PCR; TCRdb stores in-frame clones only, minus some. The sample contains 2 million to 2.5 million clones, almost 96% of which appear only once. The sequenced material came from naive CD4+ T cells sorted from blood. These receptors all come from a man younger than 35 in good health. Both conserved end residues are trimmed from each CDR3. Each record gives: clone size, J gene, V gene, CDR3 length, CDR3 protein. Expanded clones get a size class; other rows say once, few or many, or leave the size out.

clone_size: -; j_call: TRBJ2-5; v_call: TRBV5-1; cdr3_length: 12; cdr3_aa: ASSLEAGEETQY
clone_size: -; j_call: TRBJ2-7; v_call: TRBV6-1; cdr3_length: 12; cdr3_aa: ASRYRGPPYEQY
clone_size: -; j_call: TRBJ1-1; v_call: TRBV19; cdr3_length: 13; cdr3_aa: ASRGGDKTNTEAF
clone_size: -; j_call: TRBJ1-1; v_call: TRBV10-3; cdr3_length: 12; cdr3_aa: AINGGTLNTEAF
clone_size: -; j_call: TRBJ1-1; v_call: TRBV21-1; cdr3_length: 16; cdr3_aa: ASSMSARPGPIGTEAF
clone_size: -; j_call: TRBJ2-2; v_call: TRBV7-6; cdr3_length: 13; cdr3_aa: ASSSTSGSFGELF
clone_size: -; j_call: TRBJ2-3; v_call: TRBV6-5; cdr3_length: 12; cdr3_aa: ASRRLADTDTQY
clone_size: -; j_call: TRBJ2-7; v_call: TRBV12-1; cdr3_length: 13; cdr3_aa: ASSPNSGSSYEQY
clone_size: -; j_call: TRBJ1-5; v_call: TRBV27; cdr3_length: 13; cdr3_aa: ASSPRDRDNQPQH
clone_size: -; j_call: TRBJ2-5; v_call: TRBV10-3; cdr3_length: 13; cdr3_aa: AISETSGVQETQY
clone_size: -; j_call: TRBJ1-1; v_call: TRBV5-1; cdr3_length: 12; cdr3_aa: ASSSGTGNTEAF
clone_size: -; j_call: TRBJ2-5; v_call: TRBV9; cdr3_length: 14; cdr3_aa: ASSDLAGASGETQY
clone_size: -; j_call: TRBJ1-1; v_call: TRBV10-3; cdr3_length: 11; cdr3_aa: AIRDIPNTEAF
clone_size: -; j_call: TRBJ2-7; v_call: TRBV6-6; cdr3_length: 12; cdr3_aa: ASRPFTGSYEQY
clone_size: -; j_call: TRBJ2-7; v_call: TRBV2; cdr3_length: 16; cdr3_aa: ASSQRLPRMGFSYEQY
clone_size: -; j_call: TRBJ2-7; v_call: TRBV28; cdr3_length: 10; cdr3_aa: ASSLGAYEQY
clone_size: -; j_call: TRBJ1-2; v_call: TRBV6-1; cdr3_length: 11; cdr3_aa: ASRALGVYGYT
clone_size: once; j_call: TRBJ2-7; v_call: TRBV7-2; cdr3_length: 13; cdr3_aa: ASSKRTSGTYEQY
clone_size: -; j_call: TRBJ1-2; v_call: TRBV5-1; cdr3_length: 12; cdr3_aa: ASSAADRENGYT
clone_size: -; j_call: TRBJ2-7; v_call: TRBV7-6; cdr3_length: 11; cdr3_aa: ASSSYERDEQY
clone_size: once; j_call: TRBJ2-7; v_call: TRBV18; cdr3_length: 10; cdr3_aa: ASSPRRDEQY
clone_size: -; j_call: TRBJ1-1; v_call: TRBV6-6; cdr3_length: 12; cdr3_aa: ASSWGLGGTEAF
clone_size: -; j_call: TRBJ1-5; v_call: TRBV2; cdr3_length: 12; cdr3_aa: ASSRGTENQPQH
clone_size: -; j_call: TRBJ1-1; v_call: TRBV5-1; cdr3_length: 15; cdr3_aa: ASSWGQGISMNTEAF
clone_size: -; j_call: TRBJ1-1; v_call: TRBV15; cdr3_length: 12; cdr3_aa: ATSTLGRGLPAF
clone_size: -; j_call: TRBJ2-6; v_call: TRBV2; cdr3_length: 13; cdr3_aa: ASSLTSSGANVLT
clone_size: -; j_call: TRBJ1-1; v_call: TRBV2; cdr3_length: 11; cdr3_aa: ASRGTGGSEAF
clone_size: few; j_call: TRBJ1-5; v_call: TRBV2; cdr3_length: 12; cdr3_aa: ASTTGMSNQPQH
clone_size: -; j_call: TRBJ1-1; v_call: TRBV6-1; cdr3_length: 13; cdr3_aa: ASSAVTGVGTEAF
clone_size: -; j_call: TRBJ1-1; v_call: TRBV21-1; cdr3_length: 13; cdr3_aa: ASSPHNRVRTEAF
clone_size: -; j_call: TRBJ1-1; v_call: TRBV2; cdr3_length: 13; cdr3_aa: ASSEEGARDTEAF
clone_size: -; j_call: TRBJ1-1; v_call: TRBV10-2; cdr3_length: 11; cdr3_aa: ASSELWQRNAF
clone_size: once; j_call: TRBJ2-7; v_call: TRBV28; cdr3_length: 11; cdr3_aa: ASSSGQDYEQY
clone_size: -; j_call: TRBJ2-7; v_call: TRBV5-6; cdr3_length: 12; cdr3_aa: ASTMGSGPYEQY
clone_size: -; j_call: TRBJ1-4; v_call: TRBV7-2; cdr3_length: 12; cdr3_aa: ASRRGPTNEKLF
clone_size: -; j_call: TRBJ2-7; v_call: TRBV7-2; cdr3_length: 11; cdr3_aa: ASSLVSGGEQY
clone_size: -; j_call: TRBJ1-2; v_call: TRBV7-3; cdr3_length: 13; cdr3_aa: ASSPGSGSYYGYT
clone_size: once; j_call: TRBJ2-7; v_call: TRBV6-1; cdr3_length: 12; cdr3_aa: ATGTGTVNYEQY
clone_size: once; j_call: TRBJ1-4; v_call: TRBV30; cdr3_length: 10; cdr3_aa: AWSVPSGKLF
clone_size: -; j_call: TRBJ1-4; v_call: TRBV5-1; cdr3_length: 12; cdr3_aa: ASSAGQSGEKLF
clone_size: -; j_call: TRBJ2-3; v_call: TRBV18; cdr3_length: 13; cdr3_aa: ASSPGIAGGGTQY
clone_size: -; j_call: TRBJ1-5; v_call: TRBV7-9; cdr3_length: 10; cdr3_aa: ASSLEGAPQH